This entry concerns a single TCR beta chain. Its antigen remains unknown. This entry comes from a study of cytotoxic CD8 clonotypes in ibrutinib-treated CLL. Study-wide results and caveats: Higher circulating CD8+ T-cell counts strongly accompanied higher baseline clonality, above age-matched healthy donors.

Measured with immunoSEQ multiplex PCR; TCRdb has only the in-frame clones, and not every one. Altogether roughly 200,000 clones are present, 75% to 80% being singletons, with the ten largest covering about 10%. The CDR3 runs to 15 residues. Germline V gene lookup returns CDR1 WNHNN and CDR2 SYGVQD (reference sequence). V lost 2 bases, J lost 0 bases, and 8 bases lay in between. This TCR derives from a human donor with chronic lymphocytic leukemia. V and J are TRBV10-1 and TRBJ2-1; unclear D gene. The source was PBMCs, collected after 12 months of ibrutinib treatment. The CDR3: CASSEHGSSYNEQFF. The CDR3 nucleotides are TGCGCCAGCAGTGAGCACGGCAGCTCCTACAATGAGCAGTTCTTC.